The rows below give T cell receptor beta chains drawn from one sample of a study of graft-versus-host responses after intestinal transplantation. Measured with immunoSEQ multiplex PCR; TCRdb has only the in-frame clones, and not every one. The table includes tens of thousands of clones, about 92% detected once. The sample consisted of PBMCs, taken 98 days after intestinal transplantation. The receptor set was obtained from a human patient who received an intestinal transplant, so some T cells may come from the graft donor. CDR3s include the opening cysteine and the closing phenylalanine or tryptophan. The order of the fields is V gene, D gene, clone size, J gene, CDR3 protein, CDR3 DNA. A D gene is named only where the DNA matches it firmly. A clone size is listed for some rows: how often the clone was seen (once, few, many), or a class if it is expanded.

v_call: TRBV5-4
d_call: TRBD1
clone_size: few
j_call: TRBJ1-1
cdr3_aa: CASSLDTGDGTEAFF
cdr3_nt: TGTGCCAGCAGCCTAGATACAGGGGACGGCACTGAAGCTTTCTTT

v_call: TRBV11-2
d_call: NA
clone_size: NA
j_call: TRBJ2-3
cdr3_aa: CASSLTLGTQYF
cdr3_nt: TGTGCCAGCAGCTTAACTTTGGGTACGCAGTATTTT

v_call: TRBV11-2
d_call: TRBD2
clone_size: NA
j_call: TRBJ2-1
cdr3_aa: CASSLGLAGGTGDEQFF
cdr3_nt: TGTGCCAGCAGCTTAGGACTAGCGGGAGGGACGGGGGATGAGCAGTTCTTC

v_call: TRBV10-3
d_call: TRBD2
clone_size: NA
j_call: TRBJ2-3
cdr3_aa: CAISESTSGRNTQYF
cdr3_nt: TGTGCCATCAGTGAGTCGACTAGCGGGAGAAATACGCAGTATTTT

v_call: TRBV6-7
d_call: TRBD1
clone_size: NA
j_call: TRBJ1-5
cdr3_aa: CASSYPQGAINQPQHF
cdr3_nt: TGTGCCAGCAGTTACCCTCAGGGGGCTATCAATCAGCCCCAGCATTTT

v_call: TRBV6-5
d_call: NA
clone_size: NA
j_call: TRBJ1-3
cdr3_aa: CASSYGQASGNTIYF
cdr3_nt: TGTGCCAGCAGTTACGGCCAGGCCTCTGGAAACACCATATATTTT

v_call: TRBV6-5
d_call: NA
clone_size: NA
j_call: TRBJ2-1
cdr3_aa: CASSPGVGLYNEQFF
cdr3_nt: TGTGCCAGCAGTCCGGGAGTAGGCCTCTACAATGAGCAGTTCTTC

v_call: TRBV19
d_call: TRBD1
clone_size: NA
j_call: TRBJ1-1
cdr3_aa: CATGQGAAFF
cdr3_nt: TGTGCCACCGGACAGGGGGCGGCTTTCTTT

v_call: TRBV5-1
d_call: NA
clone_size: NA
j_call: TRBJ2-1
cdr3_aa: CASSLARTEQFF
cdr3_nt: TGCGCCAGCAGCTTAGCTCGGACAGAGCAGTTCTTC

v_call: TRBV4-1
d_call: NA
clone_size: NA
j_call: TRBJ2-5
cdr3_aa: CASSRERSRGGQETQYF
cdr3_nt: TGCGCCAGCAGCCGAGAAAGGAGCAGGGGTGGTCAGGAGACCCAGTACTTC

v_call: TRBV11-2
d_call: TRBD1
clone_size: once
j_call: TRBJ1-2
cdr3_aa: CASTLQGAYGYTF
cdr3_nt: TGTGCCAGCACCTTACAGGGGGCCTATGGCTACACCTTC

v_call: TRBV7-9
d_call: NA
clone_size: NA
j_call: TRBJ2-7
cdr3_aa: CASSLGDPSSYEQYF
cdr3_nt: TGTGCCAGCAGCTTAGGGGACCCGAGCTCCTACGAGCAGTACTTC

v_call: TRBV5-6
d_call: TRBD2
clone_size: once
j_call: TRBJ2-7
cdr3_aa: CASSLALAGGGHEQYF
cdr3_nt: TGTGCCAGCAGCTTGGCACTAGCGGGGGGGGGCCACGAGCAGTACTTC

v_call: TRBV27
d_call: TRBD2
clone_size: NA
j_call: TRBJ2-7
cdr3_aa: CASSLSVSGGGEQYF
cdr3_nt: TGTGCCAGCAGTTTATCGGTGTCGGGAGGGGGCGAGCAGTACTTC

v_call: TRBV7-9
d_call: TRBD2
clone_size: NA
j_call: TRBJ2-3
cdr3_aa: CASSPAGGHLTQYF
cdr3_nt: TGTGCCAGCAGCCCCGCGGGGGGACATCTCACGCAGTATTTT

v_call: TRBV25-1
d_call: NA
clone_size: once
j_call: TRBJ2-7
cdr3_aa: CASRGVSEQYF
cdr3_nt: TGTGCCAGCAGAGGCGTTTCCGAGCAGTACTTC

v_call: TRBV6-6
d_call: TRBD2
clone_size: NA
j_call: TRBJ2-3
cdr3_aa: CASHASGPTDTQYF
cdr3_nt: TGTGCCAGCCACGCTAGCGGGCCCACAGATACGCAGTATTTT

v_call: TRBV30
d_call: TRBD1
clone_size: NA
j_call: TRBJ1-1
cdr3_aa: CAWSSRGRNTEAFF
cdr3_nt: TGTGCCTGGAGTAGCAGGGGGCGGAACACTGAAGCTTTCTTT

v_call: TRBV7-2
d_call: TRBD2
clone_size: NA
j_call: TRBJ2-1
cdr3_aa: CASSTGLAGGGNEQFF
cdr3_nt: TGTGCCAGCAGCACGGGACTAGCGGGAGGAGGCAATGAGCAGTTCTTC

v_call: TRBV28
d_call: TRBD1
clone_size: NA
j_call: TRBJ1-1
cdr3_aa: CASSYDREGGKNTEAFF
cdr3_nt: TGTGCCAGCAGTTATGACAGGGAAGGAGGAAAGAACACTGAAGCTTTCTTT

v_call: TRBV9
d_call: TRBD1
clone_size: NA
j_call: TRBJ2-1
cdr3_aa: CASSVAGFESRGSSYNEQFF
cdr3_nt: TGTGCCAGCAGCGTAGCCGGTTTTGAATCCAGGGGGAGCTCCTACAATGAGCAGTTCTTC

v_call: TRBV2
d_call: NA
clone_size: NA
j_call: TRBJ1-4
cdr3_aa: CASSDRLYEKLFF
cdr3_nt: TGTGCCAGCAGTGACAGACTTTATGAAAAACTGTTTTTT

v_call: TRBV5-1
d_call: NA
clone_size: NA
j_call: TRBJ2-2
cdr3_aa: CASSLDRMNTGELFF
cdr3_nt: TGCGCCAGCAGCCTAGACAGGATGAACACCGGGGAGCTGTTTTTT

v_call: TRBV7-6
d_call: TRBD1
clone_size: once
j_call: TRBJ1-3
cdr3_aa: CASSPQGKDSGNTIYF
cdr3_nt: TGTGCCAGCAGCCCACAGGGGAAAGACTCTGGAAACACCATATATTTT

v_call: TRBV7-9
d_call: TRBD2
clone_size: NA
j_call: TRBJ2-7
cdr3_aa: CASSPPREPDEQYF
cdr3_nt: TGTGCCAGCAGCCCTCCGCGGGAGCCCGACGAGCAGTACTTC

v_call: TRBV5-6
d_call: NA
clone_size: NA
j_call: TRBJ2-3
cdr3_aa: CASSLGGQGTDTQYF
cdr3_nt: TGTGCCAGCAGCTTGGGGGGGCAGGGCACAGATACGCAGTATTTT

v_call: TRBV30
d_call: NA
clone_size: NA
j_call: TRBJ1-1
cdr3_aa: CAWSVDTGEAFF
cdr3_nt: TGTGCCTGGAGTGTAGATACCGGGGAAGCTTTCTTT

v_call: TRBV7-2
d_call: NA
clone_size: NA
j_call: TRBJ2-7
cdr3_aa: CASSSVDRSSYEQYF
cdr3_nt: TGTGCCAGCAGCTCAGTTGACAGGAGCTCCTACGAGCAGTACTTC

v_call: TRBV28
d_call: NA
clone_size: NA
j_call: TRBJ2-7
cdr3_aa: CASSLTGQGGIYEQYF
cdr3_nt: TGTGCCAGCAGTTTGACTGGGCAGGGTGGAATTTACGAGCAGTACTTC

v_call: TRBV4-1
d_call: NA
clone_size: NA
j_call: TRBJ2-4
cdr3_aa: CASSPGLLAEVSKNIQYF
cdr3_nt: TGCGCCAGCAGCCCAGGTCTTTTAGCGGAGGTTTCCAAAAACATTCAGTACTTC

v_call: TRBV5-1
d_call: NA
clone_size: once
j_call: TRBJ2-2
cdr3_aa: CASSLTTGELFF
cdr3_nt: TGCGCCAGCAGCTTGACGACCGGGGAGCTGTTTTTT

v_call: TRBV28
d_call: TRBD1
clone_size: NA
j_call: TRBJ2-3
cdr3_aa: CASYGQGAGDTQYF
cdr3_nt: TGTGCCAGCTATGGACAGGGGGCAGGAGATACGCAGTATTTT

v_call: TRBV5-1
d_call: TRBD1
clone_size: NA
j_call: TRBJ2-7
cdr3_aa: CASSLPLTGAHHEQYF
cdr3_nt: TGCGCCAGCAGCTTGCCCCTGACAGGGGCCCACCACGAGCAGTACTTC

v_call: TRBV6-5
d_call: TRBD2
clone_size: NA
j_call: TRBJ2-4
cdr3_aa: CASVSLGEGNIQYF
cdr3_nt: TGTGCCAGCGTTTCTCTAGGGGAGGGAAACATTCAGTACTTC

v_call: TRBV9
d_call: TRBD1
clone_size: once
j_call: TRBJ2-3
cdr3_aa: CASSVGAGGGADTQYF
cdr3_nt: TGTGCCAGCAGCGTAGGAGCAGGGGGCGGCGCAGATACGCAGTATTTT

v_call: TRBV30
d_call: NA
clone_size: NA
j_call: TRBJ2-3
cdr3_aa: CAWNKVPPTDTQYF
cdr3_nt: TGTGCCTGGAACAAGGTCCCCCCCACAGATACGCAGTATTTT

v_call: TRBV19
d_call: NA
clone_size: NA
j_call: TRBJ1-5
cdr3_aa: CASSIQLSYSNQPQHF
cdr3_nt: TGTGCCAGTAGTATACAGCTCTCCTATAGCAATCAGCCCCAGCATTTT

v_call: TRBV5-1
d_call: NA
clone_size: NA
j_call: TRBJ2-5
cdr3_aa: CASGEETQYF
cdr3_nt: TGCGCCAGCGGAGAGGAGACCCAGTACTTC

v_call: TRBV7-3
d_call: NA
clone_size: NA
j_call: TRBJ2-3
cdr3_aa: CASSLFISDTQYF
cdr3_nt: TGTGCCAGCAGCTTATTTATCTCAGATACGCAGTATTTT

v_call: TRBV15
d_call: TRBD1
clone_size: NA
j_call: TRBJ1-1
cdr3_aa: CATSGRDRVSTEAFF
cdr3_nt: TGTGCCACCAGCGGCCGGGACAGGGTTAGTACTGAAGCTTTCTTT

v_call: TRBV29-1
d_call: NA
clone_size: NA
j_call: TRBJ2-2
cdr3_aa: CSVEDSNTGELFF
cdr3_nt: TGCAGCGTTGAGGACAGTAACACCGGGGAGCTGTTTTTT

v_call: TRBV6-5
d_call: TRBD1
clone_size: NA
j_call: TRBJ1-1
cdr3_aa: CASSWDSQGVEAFF
cdr3_nt: TGTGCCAGCAGTTGGGACAGTCAAGGGGTGGAAGCTTTCTTT

v_call: TRBV2
d_call: NA
clone_size: NA
j_call: TRBJ2-1
cdr3_aa: CASSRDFRSEQFF
cdr3_nt: TGTGCCAGCAGCCGGGACTTTCGGAGTGAGCAGTTCTTC

v_call: TRBV9
d_call: NA
clone_size: NA
j_call: TRBJ2-5
cdr3_aa: CASSADGGETQYF
cdr3_nt: TGTGCCAGCAGCGCCGATGGGGGAGAGACCCAGTACTTC

v_call: TRBV7-5
d_call: NA
clone_size: few
j_call: TRBJ2-3
cdr3_aa: CVRSLDQGTDTQYF
cdr3_nt: TGTGTCAGAAGCTTAGATCAGGGAACAGATACGCAGTATTTT

v_call: TRBV9
d_call: NA
clone_size: NA
j_call: TRBJ2-5
cdr3_aa: CASSPIGTVLQETQYF
cdr3_nt: TGTGCCAGCAGCCCAATCGGCACAGTCCTCCAAGAGACCCAGTACTTC